This T cell receptor beta chain was found in a study of blood T cell repertoires in COVID-19. Overall study: COVID-19 samples from acute and convalescent phases originated in the United States, Italy and Spain. PBMCs, B-cell-depleted T cells, or T cells were the source of the cDNA or gDNA that made up the material.

In the original analysis: It was from reference gene primer amplification that nucleated cell counts were estimated. Method: immunoSEQ multiplex PCR; TCRdb's copy keeps in-frame clones and lacks some. The DNA was the basis for D and trimming; V, J and clone size are from that table. This sample has 80,000 or so clones, with 86% found just once. From germline, CDR1 is GTSNPN and CDR2 SVGIG (reference sequence). CDR3 length equals 14 residues. The junction had 6 bases not matched to a gene; V was cut back by 4 bases and J by 3 bases. This TCR was recovered from a woman aged 55-70 years with acute or convalescent COVID-19. The chain uses TRBV30 and TRBJ1-1, with 9 bases that match TRBD1. Sequences were obtained from peripheral blood. The CDR3 sequence: CAWKPGTGHTEAFF. The CDR3 bases are TGTGCCTGGAAGCCCGGGACAGGGCACACTGAAGCTTTCTTT.